This T cell receptor beta chain was retrieved from a study of blood T cell repertoires in COVID-19. On the study more broadly: The samples span acute and convalescent COVID-19 from the United States, Italy and Spain. The cDNA or gDNA used as material had been derived from T cells, B-cell-depleted T cells, or PBMCs.

In the source study's methods: For nucleated cells, counts were estimated from reference gene primer amplification. Only in-frame clones appear in the TCRdb table, and some are missing; sequencing was by immunoSEQ multiplex PCR. The V and J calls and the clone size are those of that table, but D and trimming were determined from the DNA. This sample carries some 280,000 clones, 89% of them seen once, and the ten largest clones take approximately 12%. Trimming removed 4 bases from V and 4 bases from J, with 16 bases in between. Germline CDR1 and CDR2: SGHTA and FQGNSA. CDR3 length: 15 amino acids. J is TRBJ1-1 and V is TRBV7-2; D call uncertain. The specimen was peripheral blood. The sequence was obtained from a woman aged 60 to 75 with acute or convalescent COVID-19. The CDR3, as DNA: TGTGCCAGCAGCTGGCTCGGGGTAGTTGGCACTGAAGCTTTCTTT. This gives the protein CASSWLGVVGTEAFF.